These 21 T cell receptor beta chains were all obtained from the same sample, sequenced in a study of somatic mutations in cytotoxic T cells in rheumatoid arthritis. The data were produced by immunoSEQ multiplex PCR, yet TCRdb's version contains in-frame clones alone and is incomplete. This table has 20,000 or so clones, almost 85% appearing once. Sequenced sample: CD8+ T cells sorted from blood. The receptors come from a woman in her fifties or sixties in good health.

The chain is built from TRBV29-1 and TRBJ2-3, with TRBD1 matching 10 bases. CDR1 is SQVTM, CDR2 ANQGSEA, per germline. The CDR3 totals 18 residues. J lost 1 base, V lost 3 bases, and 13 bases had no gene match. The CDR3 DNA reads TGCAGCGTTGAGGACCCCCAGGACAGGGGGTCTCGCACAGATACGCAGTATTTT. This encodes CSVEDPQDRGSRTDTQYF.

J is TRBJ1-5 and V is TRBV4-1, with TRBD1 matching 7 bases. CDR1 and CDR2 (germline): MGHRA, YSYEKL. V gave up 4 bases and J gave up 2 bases; unmatched junction bases: 8. The CDR3 contains 16 residues. This CDR3 is CASSRTGAEGNQPQHF. DNA of the CDR3: TGCGCCAGCAGCCGAACAGGGGCGGAGGGCAATCAGCCCCAGCATTTT.

The V gene is TRBV6-5, the J gene TRBJ2-2; TRBD1 aligns across 9 bases. Unmatched junction bases numbered 8, after V lost 6 bases and J lost 6 bases. The CDR3 is 15 residues long. The germline V gene encodes CDR1 MNHEY and CDR2 SVGAGI. CDR3 in DNA: TGTGCCAGCAGGCCCGGGACAGGGATGGCCGGGGAGCTGTTTTTT. Amino acids: CASRPGTGMAGELFF.

In this sample, this clone is medium-sized. The rearrangement links TRBV11-2 to TRBJ2-7; D is unresolved. The CDR3 contains 11 residues. V was trimmed by 1 base and J by 6 bases, leaving 4 bases between them. The germline V gene encodes CDR1 SGHAT and CDR2 FQNNGV. The CDR3 protein is CASSLVLEQYF. The CDR3 nucleotides are TGTGCCAGCAGCTTAGTACTCGAGCAGTACTTC.

The CDR3 nucleotides read TGTGCCAGCACCAACAAATTTGGCCAGTACTTC. This sequence encodes CASTNKFGQYF. The V call is TRBV7-9, the J call TRBJ2-5; no firm D call. The CDR3 has 11 residues. The V gene lost 7 bases and the J gene lost 10 bases, with 13 bases spanning the gap. Per germline, CDR1 SEHNR and CDR2 FQNEAQ (reference sequence).

The chain links TRBV4-1 to TRBJ1-2, with D perhaps matching TRBD1 (6 bases). Germline CDR1 and CDR2: MGHRA and YSYEKL. The CDR3 length is 12 residues. The V and J ends lost 3 bases and 4 bases respectively, with 6 bases between them. DNA of the CDR3: TGCGCCAGCAGCCAGGGGGCCTATGGCTACACCTTC. Residues: CASSQGAYGYTF.

Regarding this clone: The DNA is omitted, as the CDR3 cannot be located on it reliably, and the CDR3 follows TCRdb's listing. This CDR3 is CASRLAVGGGTASYEQYF. The V gene is TRBV12-2, the J gene TRBJ2-7; the D call TRBD1 from the table was never checked on the DNA. TRBV12-2 is a pseudogene. The CDR3 sequence runs 18 residues, both termini included.

The J gene is TRBJ1-2, the V gene TRBV12-5; D is perhaps TRBD1 (5 bases). The CDR3 runs to 15 residues. Trimming removed 0 bases at V and 2 bases at J, with 10 bases between. The germline CDR1 and CDR2 sequences are LGHNT and FRNRAP. As DNA, the CDR3 is TGTGCTAGTGGTTTGGTACGGGGCAGAAACTATGGCTACACCTTC. As protein: CASGLVRGRNYGYTF.

About this clone: The same CDR3 also results from other DNA sequences found in this sample. The chain links TRBV14 to TRBJ2-3; D is undetermined. V was cut by 3 bases and J by 2 bases, with 9 bases left in between. CDR1 SGHDN and CDR2 FVKESK come from the germline V gene. The CDR3 sequence is 14 residues long. The CDR3: CASSQGRHTDTQYF. The CDR3 DNA sequence: TGTGCCAGCAGCCAGGGCAGACACACAGATACGCAGTATTTT.

The CDR3 here is CASSVGGPSYNEQFF. The CDR3 DNA is TGTGCCAGCAGCGTAGGGGGGCCCTCCTACAATGAGCAGTTCTTC. V usage is TRBV9 and J usage is TRBJ2-1, with D perhaps matching TRBD1 (6 bases). Per germline, CDR1 SGDLS and CDR2 YYNGEE. The CDR3 consists of 15 residues. Trimming left V 0 bases short and J 0 bases short, with 7 bases between.

V and J are TRBV10-3 and TRBJ1-6; TRBD1 aligns across 8 bases. The CDR3 is 15 residues long. Trimming cost V 6 bases and J 8 bases; bases outside gene matches: 9. In germline, CDR1 is ENHRY, CDR2 SYGVKD. The CDR3 DNA reads as TGTGCCATCAGGGAGGGACAGGCGATCGATTCACCCCTCCACTTT. Encoded protein: CAIREGQAIDSPLHF.

This chain connects TRBV7-9 to TRBJ1-1; no firm D call. V dropped 5 bases and J dropped 12 bases, with 16 bases sitting between them. Looked up from germline, CDR1 is SEHNR and CDR2 is FQNEAQ (reference sequence). The CDR3 is made up of 12 amino acids. CDR3 DNA sequence: TGTGCCAGCAGCCCCGGATCTATCCCCTCTTTCTTT. This translates into CASSPGSIPSFF.

J is TRBJ2-7 and V is TRBV13; no definite D call. The length of the CDR3 is 16 residues. Deletions cut 4 bases from V and 4 bases from J, with 20 bases between. From germline, CDR1 is PRHDT and CDR2 FYEKMQ (reference sequence). The CDR3 bases are TGTGCCAGCAGCTCCCGCGATATACGAGGTTCGTACGAGCAGTACTTC. Its translation: CASSSRDIRGSYEQYF.

The genes are TRBV7-9 and TRBJ2-7; perhaps TRBD2 as D (5 bases). There are 17 residues in the CDR3. Trimming took 5 bases from V and 7 from J, leaving 27 bases between them. The germline V gene encodes CDR1 SEHNR and CDR2 FQNEAQ (reference sequence). The CDR3 protein is CASSGLTQRTGFREQYF. CDR3 bases: TGTGCCAGCAGCGGATTGACACAAAGGACTGGCTTTAGGGAGCAGTACTTC.

The V call is TRBV27, the J call TRBJ2-2, with D perhaps TRBD2 (5 bases). V was shortened by 3 bases and J by 6 bases, with 14 bases between the two germline ends. The germline CDR1 and CDR2 sequences are MNHEY and SMNVEV (reference sequence). The CDR3 contains 15 residues. For the CDR3, the DNA is TGTGCCAGCAGTTTGAGGGTTCCAGCGTCCGGGGAGCTGTTTTTT. The encoded protein is CASSLRVPASGELFF.

The CDR3 DNA follows: TGTGCCAGCAGCGTAGATCAGTCACAGTTCTACGAGCAGTACTTC. Translating it yields CASSVDQSQFYEQYF. The chain couples TRBV9 to TRBJ2-7, with D unresolved. The CDR3 loop spans 15 amino acids. The V gene lost 0 bases and the J gene lost 3 bases, with 13 bases spanning the gap. Germline CDR1 reads SGDLS; CDR2 reads YYNGEE. The full variable domain, its missing parts supplied by reference TRBV9 and TRBJ2-7, is DSGVTQTPKHLITATGQRVTLRCSPRSGDLSVYWYQQSLDQGLQFLIQYYNGEERAKGNILERFSAQQFPDLHSELNLSSLELGDSALYFCASSVDQSQFYEQYFGPGTRLTVT.

The chain is built from TRBV13 and TRBJ2-5, with 10 positions matching TRBD2. Germline V gene sequence: CDR1 PRHDT, CDR2 FYEKMQ (reference sequence). V gave up 5 bases and J gave up 5 bases; unmatched junction bases: 8. CDR3 length: 15 residues. The CDR3 reads CASSPNSGGMETQYF. The CDR3 nucleotides are TGTGCCAGCAGCCCAAATAGCGGGGGGATGGAGACCCAGTACTTC. Full variable domain (missing parts from reference TRBV13 and TRBJ2-5): AAGVIQSPRHLIKEKRETATLKCYPIPRHDTVYWYQQGPGQDPQFLISFYEKMQSDKGSIPDRFSAQQFSDYHSELNMSSLELGDSALYFCASSPNSGGMETQYFGPGTRLLVL.

The chain carries TRBV27 and TRBJ1-5; 7 bases map to TRBD1. After removal of 6 bases from V and 6 bases from J, the junction contained 20 bases not matched to a gene. CDR1 MNHEY and CDR2 SMNVEV come from the germline V gene (reference sequence). This CDR3 is built from 18 residues. CDR3 loop: CASRQGTENRGGGQPQHF. For the CDR3, the DNA is TGTGCCAGCAGACAAGGGACGGAGAACAGGGGAGGCGGTCAGCCCCAGCATTTT.

This sequence joins TRBV29-1 and TRBJ2-7; D not certain. Trimming pared 5 bases from V and 0 bases from J, leaving 8 bases between. In germline, CDR1 is SQVTM, CDR2 ANQGSEA. The CDR3 has 12 residues. The CDR3 DNA is TGCAGCGTTCGGGCCCCCTCCTACGAGCAGTACTTC. Translation: CSVRAPSYEQYF.

The genes are TRBV20-1 and TRBJ2-7; D perhaps matches TRBD1 (5 bases). The germline V gene encodes CDR1 DFQATT and CDR2 SNEGSKA (reference sequence). The V end was cut by 5 bases, the J end by 6 bases, with 11 bases between. The CDR3 covers 11 residues. CDR3 nucleotide sequence: TGCAGTGCTGTTACAGGCTCCGAGCAGTACTTC. Its protein is CSAVTGSEQYF.

This chain links TRBV6-1 with TRBJ2-1, with D tentatively TRBD2 (6 bases). CDR3 size: 16 residues. In germline, CDR1 is MNHNS, CDR2 SASEGT. Trimming stripped 1 base from V and 6 bases from J, with 16 bases between. The CDR3 reads CASSEGWNSGSNEQFF. The CDR3 bases are TGTGCCAGCAGTGAAGGTTGGAATAGCGGAAGCAATGAGCAGTTCTTC.